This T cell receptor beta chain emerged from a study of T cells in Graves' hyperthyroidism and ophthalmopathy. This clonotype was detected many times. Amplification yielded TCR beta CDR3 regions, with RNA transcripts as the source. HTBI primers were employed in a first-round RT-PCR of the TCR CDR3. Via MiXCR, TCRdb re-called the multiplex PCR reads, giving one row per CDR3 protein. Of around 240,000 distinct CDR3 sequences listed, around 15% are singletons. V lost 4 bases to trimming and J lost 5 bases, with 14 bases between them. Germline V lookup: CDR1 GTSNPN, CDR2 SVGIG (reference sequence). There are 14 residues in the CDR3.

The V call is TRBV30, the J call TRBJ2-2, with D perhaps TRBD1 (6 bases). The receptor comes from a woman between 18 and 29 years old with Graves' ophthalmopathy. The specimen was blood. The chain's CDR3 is CAWNKDSLTGELFF. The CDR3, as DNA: TGTGCCTGGAACAAGGACAGTTTGACCGGGGAGCTGTTTTTT.